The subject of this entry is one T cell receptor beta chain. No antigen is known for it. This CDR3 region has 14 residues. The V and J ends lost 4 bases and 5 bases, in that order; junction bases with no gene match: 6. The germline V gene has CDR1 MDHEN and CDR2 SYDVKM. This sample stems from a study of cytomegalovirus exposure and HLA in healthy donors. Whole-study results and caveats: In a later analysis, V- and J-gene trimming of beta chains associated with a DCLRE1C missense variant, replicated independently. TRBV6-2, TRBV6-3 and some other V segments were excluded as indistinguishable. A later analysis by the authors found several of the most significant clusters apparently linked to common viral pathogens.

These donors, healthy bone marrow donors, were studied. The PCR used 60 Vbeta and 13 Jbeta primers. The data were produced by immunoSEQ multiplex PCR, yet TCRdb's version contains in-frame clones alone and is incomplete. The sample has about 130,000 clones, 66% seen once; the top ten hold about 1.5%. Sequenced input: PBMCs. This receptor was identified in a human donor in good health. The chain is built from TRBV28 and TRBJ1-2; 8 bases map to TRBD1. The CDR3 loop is CASSYPGQGYGYTF. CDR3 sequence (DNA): TGTGCCAGCAGTTACCCCGGACAGGGATATGGCTACACCTTC.